The sample holds one count of the clone carrying this TCR beta chain. The data stem from a study of blood T cell repertoires in COVID-19. Profiling relied on immunoSEQ multiplex PCR, and the TCRdb table lists in-frame clones only, not all of them. The table shows approximately 52,000 clones, with more than 85% occurring only once. The germline V gene has CDR1 GTSNPN and CDR2 SVGIG (reference sequence). CDR3 length equals 13 residues. V gave up 5 bases and J gave up 0 bases, with 9 bases separating them. The gene calls are TRBV30 and TRBJ2-3, with D uncertain. The TCR comes from a middle-aged man with acute or convalescent COVID-19. The sequencing input was peripheral blood. The CDR3 protein is CAWAPGSTDTQYF. CDR3 coding DNA: TGTGCCTGGGCGCCCGGGAGCACAGATACGCAGTATTTT.